This record concerns one TCR beta chain sequence. Its cognate antigen is unknown. Trimming shortened V by 6 bases and J by 6 bases, and 14 bases separated the two germline ends. This CDR3 region has 12 residues. The V gene's germline CDR1 is SQVTM and CDR2 ANQGSEA. The data stem from a study of OX40 agonist ivuxolimab in advanced cancers. Points from the study as a whole: With doses of 0.1-3.0 mg/kg, partial responders showed among the lowest clonal expansion. CD4+ and CD8+ blood T cells expanded clonally by week 6 at 0.1 to 3.0 mg/kg.

The repertoire was sequenced with immunoSEQ multiplex PCR; TCRdb's copy has only in-frame clones and lacks some. The data show approximately 29,000 clones, with around four fifths seen just once and 8.5% to 14% held by the top ten. Cycle 7 day 1, cycle 4 day 1, and baseline were the timepoints at which blood was sampled. V is TRBV29-1 and J is TRBJ1-2; D unresolved. This TCR was recovered from an adult with an advanced solid tumor such as melanoma, head and neck, liver or kidney cancer. The specimen comprised CD4+ or CD8+ T cells sorted from blood, sampled in a trial of the OX40 agonist ivuxolimab. The DNA of the CDR3 is TGCAGCGTATTGAGGCAGAAGGATGGCTACACCTTC. Its translation: CSVLRQKDGYTF.